The entry below describes one TCR beta chain. This sample stems from a study of blood T cell repertoires in COVID-19. Study at large: Collection of acute and convalescent COVID-19 samples took place in the United States, Italy and Spain. PBMCs, B-cell-depleted T cells, or T cells provided the cDNA or gDNA that made up the material.

The length of the CDR3 is 12 residues. Deletions cut 5 bases from V and 8 bases from J, with 10 bases between. Germline loops: CDR1 MNHEY, CDR2 SMNVEV (reference sequence). Per the original methods: Counts of nucleated cells, estimated from reference gene primer amplification, were obtained. Profiling relied on immunoSEQ multiplex PCR, and the TCRdb table lists in-frame clones only, not all of them. V and J calls and clone size are those listed in that table; D and trimming were worked out from the DNA. The profile shows 130,000 to 150,000 clones, about nine tenths of them singletons. The TCR was taken from a woman between 45 and 65 years old with acute or convalescent COVID-19. The sequenced material came from peripheral blood. This chain connects TRBV27 to TRBJ2-1, with D unclear. The CDR3 is CASSPRFHEQFF. CDR3 sequence (DNA): TGTGCCAGCAGTCCCAGGTTCCATGAGCAGTTCTTC.